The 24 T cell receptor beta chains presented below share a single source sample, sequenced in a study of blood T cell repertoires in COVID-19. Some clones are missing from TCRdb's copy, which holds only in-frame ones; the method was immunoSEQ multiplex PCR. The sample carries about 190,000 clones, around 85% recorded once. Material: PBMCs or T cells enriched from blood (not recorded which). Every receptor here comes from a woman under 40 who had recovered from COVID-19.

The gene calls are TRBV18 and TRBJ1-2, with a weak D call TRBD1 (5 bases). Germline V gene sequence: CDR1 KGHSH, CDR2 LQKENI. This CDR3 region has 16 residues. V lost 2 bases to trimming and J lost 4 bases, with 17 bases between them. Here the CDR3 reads CASSPSGEARAYGYTF. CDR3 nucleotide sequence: TGTGCCAGCTCACCATCGGGAGAGGCCAGGGCCTATGGCTACACCTTC.

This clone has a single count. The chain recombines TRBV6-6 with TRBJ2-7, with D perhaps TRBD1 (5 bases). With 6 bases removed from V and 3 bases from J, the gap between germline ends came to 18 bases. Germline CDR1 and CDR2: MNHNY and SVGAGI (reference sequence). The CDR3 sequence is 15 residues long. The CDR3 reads CASSARTIPLYEQYF. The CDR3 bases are TGTGCCAGCAGCGCCAGGACAATTCCCCTCTACGAGCAGTACTTC.

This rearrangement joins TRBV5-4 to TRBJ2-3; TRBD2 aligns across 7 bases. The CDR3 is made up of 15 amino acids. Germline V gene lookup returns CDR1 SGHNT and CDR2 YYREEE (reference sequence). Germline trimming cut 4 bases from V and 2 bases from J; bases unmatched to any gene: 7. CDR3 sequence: CASSLGGGITDTQYF. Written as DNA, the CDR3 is TGTGCCAGCAGCCTGGGGGGAGGGATCACAGATACGCAGTATTTT.

The CDR3 sequence is CASSPSGTGEVAFF. The CDR3 DNA is TGTGCCAGCAGCCCATCCGGGACAGGAGAGGTAGCTTTCTTT. J is TRBJ1-1 and V is TRBV7-9; 8 bases map to TRBD1. The length of the CDR3 is 14 residues. V gave up 5 bases and J gave up 10 bases; unmatched junction bases: 12. Germline lookup yields CDR1 SEHNR and CDR2 FQNEAQ (reference sequence).

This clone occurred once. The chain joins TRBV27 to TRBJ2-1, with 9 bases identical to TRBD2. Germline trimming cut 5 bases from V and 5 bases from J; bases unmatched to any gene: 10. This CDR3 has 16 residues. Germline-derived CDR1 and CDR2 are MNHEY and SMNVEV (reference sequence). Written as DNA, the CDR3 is TGTGCCAGCAGTAACTTAGCGGGAGTCACCCACAATGAGCAGTTCTTC. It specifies CASSNLAGVTHNEQFF.

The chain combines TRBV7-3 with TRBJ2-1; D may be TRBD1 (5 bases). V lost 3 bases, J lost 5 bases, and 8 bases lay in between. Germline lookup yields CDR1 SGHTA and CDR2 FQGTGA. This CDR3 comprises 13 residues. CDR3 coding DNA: TGTGCCAGCAGCTTCGACAGACACAATGAGCAGTTCTTC. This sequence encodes CASSFDRHNEQFF.

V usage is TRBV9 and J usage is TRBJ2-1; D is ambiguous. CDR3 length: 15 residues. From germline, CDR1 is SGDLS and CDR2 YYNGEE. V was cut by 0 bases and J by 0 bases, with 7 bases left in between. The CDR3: CASSVGANSYNEQFF. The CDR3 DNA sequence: TGTGCCAGCAGCGTAGGAGCAAACTCCTACAATGAGCAGTTCTTC. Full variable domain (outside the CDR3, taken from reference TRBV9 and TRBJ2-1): DSGVTQTPKHLITATGQRVTLRCSPRSGDLSVYWYQQSLDQGLQFLIQYYNGEERAKGNILERFSAQQFPDLHSELNLSSLELGDSALYFCASSVGANSYNEQFFGPGTRLTVL.

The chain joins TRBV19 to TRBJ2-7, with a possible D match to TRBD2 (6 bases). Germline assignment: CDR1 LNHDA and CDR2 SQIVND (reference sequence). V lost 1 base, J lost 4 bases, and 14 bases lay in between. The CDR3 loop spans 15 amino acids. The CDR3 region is CASSIGGTSVYEQYF. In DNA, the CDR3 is TGTGCCAGTAGTATAGGCGGGACGAGCGTATACGAGCAGTACTTC.

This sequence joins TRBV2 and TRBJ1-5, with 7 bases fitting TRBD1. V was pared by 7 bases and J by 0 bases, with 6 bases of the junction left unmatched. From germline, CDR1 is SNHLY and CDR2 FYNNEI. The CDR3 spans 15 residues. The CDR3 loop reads CASTRDRPSNQPQHF. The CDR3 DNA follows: TGTGCCAGCACACGGGACAGACCTAGCAATCAGCCCCAGCATTTT. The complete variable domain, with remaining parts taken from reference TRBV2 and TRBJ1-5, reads EPEVTQTPSHQVTQMGQEVILRCVPISNHLYFYWYRQILGQKVEFLVSFYNNEISEKSEIFDDQFSVERPDGSNFTLKIRSTKLEDSAMYFCASTRDRPSNQPQHFGDGTRLSIL.

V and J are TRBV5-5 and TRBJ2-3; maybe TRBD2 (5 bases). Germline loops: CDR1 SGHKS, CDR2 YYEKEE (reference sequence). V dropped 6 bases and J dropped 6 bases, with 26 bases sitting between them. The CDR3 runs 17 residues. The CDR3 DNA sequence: TGTGCCAGCACCAACCCAGGCGGCGGGCCTGCTTCCGATACGCAGTATTTT. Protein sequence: CASTNPGGGPASDTQYF. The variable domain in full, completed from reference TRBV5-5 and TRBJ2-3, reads DAGVTQSPTHLIKTRGQQVTLRCSPISGHKSVSWYQQVLGQGPQFIFQYYEKEERGRGNFPDRFSARQFPNYSSELNVNALLLGDSALYLCASTNPGGGPASDTQYFGPGTRLTVL.

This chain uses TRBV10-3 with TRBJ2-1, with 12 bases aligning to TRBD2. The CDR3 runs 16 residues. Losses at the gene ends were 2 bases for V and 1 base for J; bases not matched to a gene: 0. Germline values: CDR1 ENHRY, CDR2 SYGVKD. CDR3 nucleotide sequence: TGTGCCATCAGTGAGGGACTAGCGGGGTCCTACAATGAGCAGTTCTTC. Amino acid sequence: CAISEGLAGSYNEQFF.

CDR3 sequence reads: CAISESEGRSSYEQYV. Here the CDR3 DNA reads TGTGCCATCAGTGAGTCGGAGGGACGGAGCTCCTACGAGCAGTACGTC. The V and J genes are TRBV10-3 and TRBJ2-7; D perhaps matches TRBD2 (6 bases). V gave up 0 bases and J gave up 0 bases, with 12 bases separating them. CDR3 length: 16 residues. Germline CDR1 ENHRY, CDR2 SYGVKD.

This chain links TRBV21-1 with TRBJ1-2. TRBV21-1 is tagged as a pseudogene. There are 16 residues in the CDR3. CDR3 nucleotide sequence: TGTGCCAGCAGCAACCCGGACCGACCAAGGGAGATAGGCTACACCTTC. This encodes CASSNPDRPREIGYTF.

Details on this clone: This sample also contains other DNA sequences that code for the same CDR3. The CDR3 loop is CASSLTGAQETQYF. DNA of the CDR3: TGCGCCAGCAGCTTGACAGGGGCCCAAGAGACCCAGTACTTC. This chain links TRBV5-1 with TRBJ2-5, with TRBD1 matching over 7 bases. Germline assignment: CDR1 SGHRS and CDR2 YFSETQ. This CDR3 has 14 residues. V was clipped by 1 base and J by 1 base; unmatched bases: 1.

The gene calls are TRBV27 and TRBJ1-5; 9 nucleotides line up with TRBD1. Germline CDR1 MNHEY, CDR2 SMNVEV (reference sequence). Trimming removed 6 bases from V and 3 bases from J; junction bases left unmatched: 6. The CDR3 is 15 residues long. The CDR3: CASRPTGGPNQPQHF. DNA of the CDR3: TGTGCCAGCAGGCCCACAGGGGGCCCCAATCAGCCCCAGCATTTT.

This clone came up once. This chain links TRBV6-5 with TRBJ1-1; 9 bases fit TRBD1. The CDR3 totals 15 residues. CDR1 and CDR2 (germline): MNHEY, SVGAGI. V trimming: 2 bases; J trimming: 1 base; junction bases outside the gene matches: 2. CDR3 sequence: CASSYNRGPNTEAFF. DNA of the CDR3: TGTGCCAGCAGTTACAACAGGGGGCCGAACACTGAAGCTTTCTTT.

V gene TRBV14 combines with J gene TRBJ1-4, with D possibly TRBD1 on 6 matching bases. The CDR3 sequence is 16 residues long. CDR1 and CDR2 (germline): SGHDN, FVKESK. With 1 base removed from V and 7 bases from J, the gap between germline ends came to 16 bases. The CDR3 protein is CASSQVRSGAGEKLFF. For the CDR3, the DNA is TGTGCCAGCAGCCAAGTCCGGTCAGGGGCAGGTGAAAAACTGTTTTTT.

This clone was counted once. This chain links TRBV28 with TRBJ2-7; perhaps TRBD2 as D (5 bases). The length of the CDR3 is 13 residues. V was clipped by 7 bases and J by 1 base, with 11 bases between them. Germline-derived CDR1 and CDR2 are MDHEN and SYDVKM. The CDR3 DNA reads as TGTGCCAGCATTTACAGAGGGTCCTACGAGCAGTACTTC. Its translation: CASIYRGSYEQYF.

This CDR3 reads CASSWGDRANTEAFF. The CDR3 DNA follows: TGTGCCAGCAGCTGGGGGGACAGGGCTAACACTGAAGCTTTCTTT. V and J are TRBV7-8 and TRBJ1-1; 9 bases fit TRBD1. The junction had 5 bases not matched to a gene; V was cut back by 4 bases and J by 2 bases. This CDR3 has 15 amino acids. Germline V CDR1 and CDR2: SGHVS, FQNEAQ. Together with reference TRBV7-8 and TRBJ1-1, the CDR3 gives the full variable domain: GAGVSQSPRYKVAKRGQDVALRCDPISGHVSLFWYQQALGQGPEFLTYFQNEAQLDKSGLPSDRFFAERPEGSVSTLKIQRTQQEDSAVYLCASSWGDRANTEAFFGQGTRLTVV.

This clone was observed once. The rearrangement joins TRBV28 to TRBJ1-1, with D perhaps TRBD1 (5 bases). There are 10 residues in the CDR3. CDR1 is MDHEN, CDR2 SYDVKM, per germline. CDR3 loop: CVGGNTEAFF. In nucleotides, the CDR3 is TGTGTCGGGGGGAACACTGAAGCTTTCTTT. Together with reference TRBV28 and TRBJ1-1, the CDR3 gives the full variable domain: DVKVTQSSRYLVKRTGEKVFLECVQDMDHENMFWYRQDPGLGLRLIYFSYDVKMKEKGDIPEGYSVSREKKERFSLILESASTNQTSMYLCVGGNTEAFFGQGTRLTVV.

This CDR3 is CASSIFPDTEAFF. The CDR3 bases are TGTGCCAGTAGTATTTTTCCCGACACTGAAGCTTTCTTT. The rearrangement joins TRBV19 to TRBJ1-1, with unresolved D. The CDR3 runs 13 residues. V gave up 3 bases and J gave up 3 bases, with 8 bases separating them. CDR1 and CDR2 (germline): LNHDA, SQIVND (reference sequence).

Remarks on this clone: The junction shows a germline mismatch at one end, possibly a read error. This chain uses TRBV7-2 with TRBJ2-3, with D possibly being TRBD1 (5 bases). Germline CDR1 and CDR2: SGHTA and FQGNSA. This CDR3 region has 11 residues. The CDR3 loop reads CASSLDRTPHF. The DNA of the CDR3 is TGTGCCAGCAGCTTAGATCGGACACCACATTTT. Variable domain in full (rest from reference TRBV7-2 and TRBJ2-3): GAGVSQSPSNKVTEKGKDVELRCDPISGHTALYWYRQSLGQGLEFLIYFQGNSAPDKSGLPSDRFSAERTGGSVSTLTIQRTQQEDSAVYLCASSLDRTPHFGPGTRLTVL.

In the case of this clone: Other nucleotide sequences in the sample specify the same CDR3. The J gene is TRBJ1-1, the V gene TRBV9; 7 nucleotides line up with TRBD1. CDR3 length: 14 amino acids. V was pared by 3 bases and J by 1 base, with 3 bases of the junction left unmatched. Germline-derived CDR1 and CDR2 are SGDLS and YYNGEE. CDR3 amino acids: CASSAGQQNTEAFF. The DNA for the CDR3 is TGTGCCAGCAGCGCGGGACAGCAGAACACTGAAGCTTTCTTT.

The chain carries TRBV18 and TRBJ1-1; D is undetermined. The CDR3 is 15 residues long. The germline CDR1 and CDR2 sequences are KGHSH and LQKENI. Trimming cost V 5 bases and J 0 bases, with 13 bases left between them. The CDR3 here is CASSYAAGMNTEAFF. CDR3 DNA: TGTGCCAGCTCATATGCCGCGGGCATGAACACTGAAGCTTTCTTT.